What follows are 23 T cell receptor beta chains derived from one specimen sequenced in a study of beta chain features in type 1 diabetes. Study-wide findings and caveats: Type 1 diabetes patients had moderately but significantly shorter TCRB CDR3s in all four CD4+ subsets.

Reverse transcribing all isolated RNA meant expressed TCRB transcripts were sequenced. Some clones are missing from TCRdb's copy, which holds only in-frame ones; the method was immunoSEQ multiplex PCR. This table holds approximately 730,000 clones, around 15% found once. Their antigens are not known. Input material: naive CD4+ T cells from blood. Every receptor here comes from a young man with type 1 diabetes.

This clone showed up just a few times. The chain couples TRBV2 to TRBJ1-5; no clear D. The CDR3 totals 13 residues. The ends were cut back, 5 bases at V and 6 bases at J, with 11 bases in the middle. CDR1 and CDR2 (germline): SNHLY, FYNNEI. The CDR3 region has the DNA TGTGCCAGCAGTCAAGAGGGCGGTCAGCCCCAGCATTTT. This translates into CASSQEGGQPQHF.

This clone was observed a handful of times. The chain employs TRBV6-5 and TRBJ2-3, with D perhaps TRBD1 (6 bases). Germline assignment: CDR1 MNHEY and CDR2 SVGAGI. V was cut by 6 bases and J by 0 bases, with 13 bases left in between. There are 15 residues in the CDR3. The CDR3 sequence: CASSHQGLSTDTQYF. CDR3 nucleotides: TGTGCCAGCAGCCATCAGGGGCTTAGCACAGATACGCAGTATTTT.

The table lists this clone with a few counts. The chain employs TRBV19 and TRBJ2-7, with D hard to call. The CDR3 contains 12 residues. Germline loops: CDR1 LNHDA, CDR2 SQIVND (reference sequence). V lost 7 bases and J lost 4, with 11 bases in between. The CDR3 protein is CASNSTCYEQYF. CDR3 sequence (DNA): TGTGCCAGTAACTCGACTTGTTACGAGCAGTACTTC.

This clone was found a few times. This chain uses TRBV4-1 with TRBJ1-5; no reliable D call. The CDR3 sequence is 17 residues long. V lost 0 bases and J lost 3, with 15 bases in between. Looked up from germline, CDR1 is MGHRA and CDR2 is YSYEKL. CDR3 region: CASSQDRGSDDNQPQHF. Written as DNA, the CDR3 is TGCGCCAGCAGCCAAGATCGAGGGAGTGATGACAATCAGCCCCAGCATTTT.

The chain has TRBV4-1 and TRBJ2-7; D is perhaps TRBD1 or TRBD2 (7 bases each). The CDR3 sequence is 18 residues long. The germline V gene has CDR1 MGHRA and CDR2 YSYEKL. V lost 0 bases, J lost 2 bases, and 20 bases lay in between. The CDR3 reads CASSQDRGDRTGTYEQYF. The CDR3 DNA reads TGCGCCAGCAGCCAAGATCGGGGGGATCGGACAGGAACCTACGAGCAGTACTTC.

This chain links TRBV6-6 with TRBJ1-6, with 8 positions matching TRBD1. V lost 5 bases to trimming and J lost 9 bases; unmatched junction nucleotides: 9. Germline loops: CDR1 MNHNY, CDR2 SVGAGI (reference sequence). The CDR3 sequence is 15 residues long. The chain's CDR3 is CASSRLDRAGSPLHF. CDR3 nucleotides: TGTGCCAGCAGTAGATTGGACAGGGCGGGTTCACCCCTCCACTTT.

This chain uses TRBV5-4 with TRBJ2-6; the D is unclear. V lost 2 bases and J 4 bases, leaving 10 bases between the germline ends. Germline V gene lookup returns CDR1 SGHNT and CDR2 YYREEE (reference sequence). The CDR3 loop spans 15 amino acids. CDR3 in DNA: TGTGCCAGCAGCTTTCCCGTCCGAGGGGCCAACGTCCTGACTTTC. Protein: CASSFPVRGANVLTF. Full variable domain (missing parts from reference TRBV5-4 and TRBJ2-6): ETGVTQSPTHLIKTRGQQVTLRCSSQSGHNTVSWYQQALGQGPQFIFQYYREEENGRGNFPPRFSGLQFPNYSSELNVNALELDDSALYLCASSFPVRGANVLTFGAGSRLTVL.

This clone has a handful of counts. The chain carries TRBV7-6 and TRBJ2-7; no reliable D call. Trimming removed 1 base at V and 4 bases at J, with 17 bases between. The germline CDR1 and CDR2 sequences are SGHVS and FNYEAQ. The CDR3 has 16 residues. The CDR3 sequence is CASSLGPVRTGYEQYF. The CDR3 DNA sequence: TGTGCCAGCAGCTTAGGTCCCGTAAGGACCGGTTACGAGCAGTACTTC.

The sample holds one count of this clone. The CDR3 region is CASSLARDRADYGYTF. DNA for the CDR3: TGCGCCAGCAGCTTGGCCAGGGACAGGGCCGACTATGGCTACACCTTC. This chain joins TRBV5-1 and TRBJ1-2, with 9 bases fitting TRBD1. The length of the CDR3 is 16 residues. The germline V gene encodes CDR1 SGHRS and CDR2 YFSETQ. J was trimmed by 3 bases and V by 0 bases; bases with no gene match: 6. The full variable domain, rest sourced from reference TRBV5-1 and TRBJ1-2, is KAGVTQTPRYLIKTRGQQVTLSCSPISGHRSVSWYQQTPGQGLQFLFEYFSETQRNKGNFPGRFSGRQFSNSRSEMNVSTLELGDSALYLCASSLARDRADYGYTFGSGTRLTVV.

The V gene is TRBV13, the J gene TRBJ2-3; tentative D call: TRBD1 (7 bases). The V gene's germline CDR1 is PRHDT and CDR2 FYEKMQ (reference sequence). This CDR3 region has 14 residues. Trimming pared 7 bases from V and 3 bases from J, leaving 14 bases between. The CDR3 DNA reads TGTGCCAGCAACGGAGGGGGCTGGACAGATACGCAGTATTTT. This gives the protein CASNGGGWTDTQYF.

This clone was recorded a few times. The gene calls are TRBV4-1 and TRBJ2-1; TRBD2 matches 9 bases. The V and J ends lost 3 bases and 0 bases, in that order; junction bases with no gene match: 9. CDR1 and CDR2 (germline): MGHRA, YSYEKL. There are 18 residues in the CDR3. The DNA of the CDR3 is TGCGCCAGCAGCCATGGACCAGCGGGGGGCAGCTCCTACAATGAGCAGTTCTTC. This gives the protein CASSHGPAGGSSYNEQFF.

The V gene is TRBV6-1, the J gene TRBJ2-4; D is possibly TRBD1 or TRBD2 (6 bases each). The CDR3 is 14 amino acids. Germline V gene lookup returns CDR1 MNHNS and CDR2 SASEGT. V lost 6 bases and J lost 9, with 18 bases in between. The CDR3 is CASRDPRGPGIQYF. The CDR3 DNA reads as TGTGCCAGCAGAGACCCACGGGGGCCGGGCATTCAGTACTTC.

The sample holds a few counts of this clone. The genes are TRBV9 and TRBJ2-7; weak D call: TRBD2 (5 bases). The CDR3 has 15 amino acids. V lost 0 bases, J lost 2 bases, and 12 bases lay in between. Germline CDR1 SGDLS, CDR2 YYNGEE. CDR3 sequence reads: CASSVGPEGPYEQYF. CDR3 nucleotide sequence: TGTGCCAGCAGCGTAGGGCCAGAGGGTCCCTACGAGCAGTACTTC.

The chain recombines TRBV7-9 with TRBJ2-1, with 8 nucleotides matching TRBD2. The CDR3 length is 16 residues. Germline V gene data show CDR1 as SEHNR and CDR2 as FQNEAQ (reference sequence). With V trimmed by 5 bases and J by 6 bases, 12 bases remained unmatched. CDR3 coding DNA: TGTGCCAGCAGCCGACGGGGTAGCGGGGTAGTCAATGAGCAGTTCTTC. Translating it yields CASSRRGSGVVNEQFF.

The sample holds a few counts of this clone. The chain recombines TRBV25-1 with TRBJ2-7; 8 bases are shared with TRBD1. V gave up 1 base and J gave up 9 bases; unmatched junction bases: 8. The CDR3 is 14 amino acids. Germline CDR1 is MGHDK and CDR2 is SYGVNS. The CDR3 sequence: CASSEFGQGRVQYF. The CDR3 nucleotides read TGTGCCAGCAGTGAATTCGGACAGGGAAGGGTGCAGTACTTC.

The genes are TRBV19 and TRBJ1-2; perhaps TRBD1 as D (5 bases). The CDR3 is 12 residues long. The V gene lost 6 bases and the J gene lost 5 bases, with 10 bases spanning the gap. Germline CDR1 is LNHDA and CDR2 is SQIVND (reference sequence). Written as DNA, the CDR3 is TGTGCCAGTAGCGGGGGGTATTATGGCTACACCTTC. This sequence encodes CASSGGYYGYTF.

This chain uses TRBV2 with TRBJ2-2, with a tentative D call TRBD1 (6 bases). Germline CDR1 and CDR2: SNHLY and FYNNEI. The CDR3 has 16 residues. V was clipped by 6 bases and J by 4 bases, with 18 bases between them. CDR3 DNA sequence: TGTGCCAGCAGGACCTCCCCAGACAGGTCCACCGGGGAGCTGTTTTTT. Translation gives CASRTSPDRSTGELFF.

V gene TRBV30 combines with J gene TRBJ1-4; D uncertain. V was shortened by 4 bases and J by 0 bases, with 12 bases between the two germline ends. Germline V gene sequence: CDR1 GTSNPN, CDR2 SVGIG (reference sequence). The CDR3 covers 15 residues. DNA of the CDR3: TGTGCCTGGAACCTCGGCGGAGCAACTAATGAAAAACTGTTTTTT. Its protein product is CAWNLGGATNEKLFF.

This chain links TRBV29-1 with TRBJ1-1; 7 bases map to TRBD1. Germline assignment: CDR1 SQVTM and CDR2 ANQGSEA. The CDR3 spans 13 residues. Trimming cost V 6 bases and J 4 bases; bases outside gene matches: 8. DNA of the CDR3: TGCAGCGTGTCGGGACAGATAAGCACTGAAGCTTTCTTT. It encodes CSVSGQISTEAFF.

The chain joins TRBV2 to TRBJ2-3; no clear D. CDR1 and CDR2 (germline): SNHLY, FYNNEI. CDR3 length: 13 residues. V was pared by 8 bases and J by 3 bases, with 12 bases between. The CDR3 DNA is TGTGCCAGCGGGATCACACTTACAGATACGCAGTATTTT. Protein product: CASGITLTDTQYF.

This rearrangement joins TRBV6-5 to TRBJ2-2; TRBD1 might be the D (5 bases). Germline CDR1 is MNHEY and CDR2 is SVGAGI. There are 14 residues in the CDR3. V lost 6 bases and J 0 bases, leaving 8 bases between the germline ends. The CDR3 nucleotides read TGTGCCAGCAGCCTGACAGCGAACACCGGGGAGCTGTTTTTT. Translating gives CASSLTANTGELFF.

This clone was seen only a few times. The DNA of the CDR3 is TGCGCCAGCAGCTTCGAACCCCCGTCGGGGTTGGATGGCTACACCTTC. Translating gives CASSFEPPSGLDGYTF. The chain combines TRBV5-1 with TRBJ1-2, with D unresolved. Germline V gene lookup returns CDR1 SGHRS and CDR2 YFSETQ. V lost 2 bases, J lost 6 bases, and 20 bases lay in between. This CDR3 is built from 16 residues. The whole variable domain, remainder taken from reference TRBV5-1 and TRBJ1-2, is KAGVTQTPRYLIKTRGQQVTLSCSPISGHRSVSWYQQTPGQGLQFLFEYFSETQRNKGNFPGRFSGRQFSNSRSEMNVSTLELGDSALYLCASSFEPPSGLDGYTFGSGTRLTVV.

This clone was counted only a few times. This chain uses TRBV15 with TRBJ2-5; D uncertain. Germline V gene data show CDR1 as LNHNV and CDR2 as YYDKDF (reference sequence). CDR3 length equals 13 residues. The germline V and J ends were trimmed by 5 bases and 5 bases, with 12 bases remaining between them. Written as DNA, the CDR3 is TGTGCCACCAGCCTGGGGATGAGGGAGACCCAGTACTTC. Protein product: CATSLGMRETQYF. Based on the CDR3 plus reference TRBV15 and TRBJ2-5, the full variable domain is DAMVIQNPRYQVTQFGKPVTLSCSQTLNHNVMYWYQQKSSQAPKLLFHYYDKDFNNEADTPDNFQSRRPNTSFCFLDIRSPGLGDTAMYLCATSLGMRETQYFGPGTRLLVL.